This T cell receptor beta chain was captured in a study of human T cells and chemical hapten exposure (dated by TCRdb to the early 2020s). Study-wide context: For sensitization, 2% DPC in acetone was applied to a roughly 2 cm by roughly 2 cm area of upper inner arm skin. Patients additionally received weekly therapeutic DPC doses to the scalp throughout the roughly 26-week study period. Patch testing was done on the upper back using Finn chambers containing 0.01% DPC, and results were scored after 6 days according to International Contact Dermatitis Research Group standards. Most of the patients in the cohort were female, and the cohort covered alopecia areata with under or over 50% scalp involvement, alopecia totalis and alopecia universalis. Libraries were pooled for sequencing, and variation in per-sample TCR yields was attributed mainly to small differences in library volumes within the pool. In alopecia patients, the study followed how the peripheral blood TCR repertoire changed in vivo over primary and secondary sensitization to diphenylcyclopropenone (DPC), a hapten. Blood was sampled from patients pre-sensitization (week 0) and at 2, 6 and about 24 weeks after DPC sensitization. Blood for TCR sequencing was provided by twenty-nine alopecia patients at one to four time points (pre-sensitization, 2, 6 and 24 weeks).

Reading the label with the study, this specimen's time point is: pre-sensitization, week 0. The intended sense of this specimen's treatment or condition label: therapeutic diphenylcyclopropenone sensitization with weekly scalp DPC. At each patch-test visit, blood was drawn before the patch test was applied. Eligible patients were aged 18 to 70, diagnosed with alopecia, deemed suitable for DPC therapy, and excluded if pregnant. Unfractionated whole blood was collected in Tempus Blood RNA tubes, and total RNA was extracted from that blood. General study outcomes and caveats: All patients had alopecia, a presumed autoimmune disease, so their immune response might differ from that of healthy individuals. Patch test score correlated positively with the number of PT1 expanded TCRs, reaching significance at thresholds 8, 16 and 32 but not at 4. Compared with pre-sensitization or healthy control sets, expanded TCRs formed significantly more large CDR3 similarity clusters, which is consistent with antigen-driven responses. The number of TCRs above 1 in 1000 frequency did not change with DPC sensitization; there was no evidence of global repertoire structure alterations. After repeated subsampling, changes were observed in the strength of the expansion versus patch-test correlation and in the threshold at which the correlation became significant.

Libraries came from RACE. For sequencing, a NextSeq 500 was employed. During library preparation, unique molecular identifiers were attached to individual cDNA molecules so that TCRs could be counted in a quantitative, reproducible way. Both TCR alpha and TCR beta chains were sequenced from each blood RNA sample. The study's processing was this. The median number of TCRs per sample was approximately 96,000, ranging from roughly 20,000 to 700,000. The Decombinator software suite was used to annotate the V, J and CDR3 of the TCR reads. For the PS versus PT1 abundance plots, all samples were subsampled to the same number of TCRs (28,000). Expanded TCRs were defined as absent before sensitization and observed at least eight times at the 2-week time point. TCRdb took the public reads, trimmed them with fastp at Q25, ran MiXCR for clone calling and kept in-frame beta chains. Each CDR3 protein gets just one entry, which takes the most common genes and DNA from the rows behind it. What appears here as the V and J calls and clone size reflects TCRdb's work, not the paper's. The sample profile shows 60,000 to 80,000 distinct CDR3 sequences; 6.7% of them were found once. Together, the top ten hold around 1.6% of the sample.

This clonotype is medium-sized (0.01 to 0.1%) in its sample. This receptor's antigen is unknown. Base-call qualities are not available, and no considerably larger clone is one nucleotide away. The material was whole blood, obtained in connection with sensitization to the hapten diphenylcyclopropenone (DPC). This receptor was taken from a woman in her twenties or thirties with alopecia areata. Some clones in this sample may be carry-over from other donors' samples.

The CDR3 has the sequence CASSGTPEGTDTQYF. At the DNA level, the sequence is TGTGCCAGCAGTGGAACCCCGGAGGGCACAGATACGCAGTATTTT. The chain is assembled from TRBV6-4 and TRBJ2-3; 5 matching bases give a weak D call of TRBD2. CDR3 length: 15 amino acids, cysteine to phenylalanine. Only the CDR3 DNA is retained, 45 bases long and in frame from the first base. CDR1 and CDR2, per the germline V gene, are MRHNA and SNTAGT. V sheds 4 bases and J sheds 1 base, leaving 12 bases between their ends.